Each of the 21 T cell receptor beta chains below was sequenced from the same sample in a study of monozygotic twins with inflammatory bowel disease. TCRdb reanalyzed the 5' RACE reads, giving one entry per CDR3 protein sequence and no DNA. The table for this sample gives around 220,000 distinct CDR3 sequences. Sequencing input: blood. These receptors were taken from a human donor with ulcerative colitis or Crohn's disease, or a healthy co-twin of an affected twin (not recorded which).

V usage is TRBV6-2 or TRBV6-3 and J usage is TRBJ2-2; TCRdb proposes TRBD2, but this gene call is untestable without DNA. CDR1 MNHEY and CDR2 SVGEGT come from the germline V gene. The CDR3 contains 14 residues. The CDR3 here is CASSYPEGTGELFF.

This chain's CDR3 is CASSGTAPNTEAFF. The gene calls are TRBV6-1 and TRBJ1-1; no DNA is available, so the TRBD1 call from TCRdb remains unchecked. CDR1 and CDR2 (germline): MNHNS, SASEGT. The CDR3 is made up of 14 amino acids.

This rearrangement joins TRBV20-1 to TRBJ1-4. This CDR3 has 12 residues. Germline V lookup: CDR1 DFQATT, CDR2 SNEGSKA (reference sequence). CDR3 in amino acids: CILGGSNEKLFF.

The V gene is TRBV12-3 or TRBV12-4, the J gene TRBJ2-4; absent DNA, TCRdb's TRBD1 call cannot be checked. This CDR3 is 15 amino acids long. CDR3 in amino acids: CASSFRRGTENIQYF.

This rearrangement joins TRBV7-9 to TRBJ1-2; TCRdb's D call of TRBD1 is untestable without DNA. Germline V gene lookup returns CDR1 SEHNR and CDR2 FQNEAQ (reference sequence). This CDR3 has 14 amino acids. CDR3: CASSSQGTNYGYTF. The variable domain in full, completed from reference TRBV7-9 and TRBJ1-2, reads DTGVSQNPRHKITKRGQNVTFRCDPISEHNRLYWYRQTLGQGPEFLTYFQNEAQLEKSRLLSDRFSAERPKGSFSTLEIQRTEQGDSAMYLCASSSQGTNYGYTFGSGTRLTVV.

The chain has TRBV7-2 and TRBJ1-2; TCRdb indicates TRBD1, and absent DNA this call remains unverified. CDR1 and CDR2 (germline): SGHTA, FQGNSA. The CDR3 spans 13 residues. CDR3 amino acids: CASSVDRARDYTF.

This chain joins TRBV6-5 and TRBJ1-2; the D call from TCRdb, TRBD1, cannot be confirmed without DNA. This CDR3 is built from 13 residues. Per germline, CDR1 MNHEY and CDR2 SVGAGI. CDR3 sequence reads: CASSSGTGGRYTF.

This rearrangement joins TRBV10-3 to TRBJ2-1; checking the TCRdb D call of TRBD1 is not possible without DNA. Germline V gives CDR1 ENHRY, CDR2 SYGVKD. This CDR3 is 12 amino acids long. The chain's CDR3 is CAISGMTNEQFF.

CDR3 amino acids: CASSPEGDASYTF. The rearrangement links TRBV5-4 to TRBJ1-2; the D gene TCRdb calls, TRBD1, cannot be checked with no DNA. The germline V gene has CDR1 SGHNT and CDR2 YYREEE (reference sequence). CDR3 length: 13 amino acids.

This CDR3 is CASSSGSLYGYTF. V usage is TRBV12-3 or TRBV12-4 and J usage is TRBJ1-2. The CDR3 consists of 13 residues.

V is TRBV4-2 and J is TRBJ1-1. Looked up from germline, CDR1 is LGHNA and CDR2 is YNFKEQ. The CDR3 loop spans 14 amino acids. CDR3 sequence: CASSQDALNTEAFF.

This rearrangement joins TRBV12-3 or TRBV12-4 to TRBJ2-7; absent DNA, TCRdb's TRBD1 call cannot be checked. There are 15 residues in the CDR3. This chain's CDR3 is CASSLILGRGYEQYF.

The chain recombines TRBV5-8 with TRBJ2-5; TCRdb indicates TRBD1, and absent DNA this call remains unverified. The germline CDR1 and CDR2 sequences are SGHTS and YDEGEE. The CDR3 extends over 14 amino acids. The CDR3 here is CASSLDSRGETQYF.

The chain recombines TRBV5-1 with TRBJ2-3. The germline V gene has CDR1 SGHRS and CDR2 YFSETQ. The CDR3 is made up of 12 amino acids. The CDR3 reads CASSFSTDTQYF.

This chain uses TRBV12-3 or TRBV12-4 with TRBJ1-1. This CDR3 has 16 amino acids. The CDR3 protein is CASSLAKPASNTEAFF.

This rearrangement joins TRBV18 to TRBJ1-5; TCRdb indicates TRBD1, and absent DNA this call remains unverified. Germline CDR1 KGHSH, CDR2 LQKENI. The CDR3 runs to 16 residues. Here the CDR3 reads CASSPWGMGGNQPQHF.

The V gene is TRBV7-6, the J gene TRBJ2-1. CDR1 SGHVS and CDR2 FNYEAQ come from the germline V gene. This CDR3 spans 12 amino acids. The CDR3 protein is CASSAGRGEQFF.

This sequence joins TRBV25-1 and TRBJ1-4; TCRdb proposes TRBD1, but this gene call is untestable without DNA. The V gene's germline CDR1 is MGHDK and CDR2 SYGVNS. The length of the CDR3 is 15 residues. CDR3 residues: CASSEFRGRNEKLFF. The whole variable domain, remainder taken from reference TRBV25-1 and TRBJ1-4, is EADIYQTPRYLVIGTGKKITLECSQTMGHDKMYWYQQDPGMELHLIHYSYGVNSTEKGDLSSESTVSRIRTEHFPLTLESARPSHTSQYLCASSEFRGRNEKLFFGSGTQLSVL.

V is TRBV3-1 and J is TRBJ2-1; there is no DNA to check the TCRdb D call of TRBD1. Germline V CDR1 and CDR2: LGHDT, YNNKEL (reference sequence). The CDR3 sequence is 17 residues long. Here the CDR3 reads CASSQDGQGVRGLRQFF.

CDR3 in amino acids: CASSQVGLSNTLDEQYF. The chain joins TRBV3-1 to TRBJ2-7; the TRBD2 assignment by TCRdb is unverifiable without DNA. The CDR3 extends over 17 amino acids. The germline V gene has CDR1 LGHDT and CDR2 YNNKEL (reference sequence).

The V gene is TRBV7-2, the J gene TRBJ2-1; TCRdb's D gene call, TRBD2, goes unchecked for lack of DNA. In germline, CDR1 is SGHTA, CDR2 FQGNSA. This CDR3 spans 16 amino acids. This CDR3 is CASSSPRAGAYNEQFF.